Listed below are T cell receptor beta chains from one sample, sequenced in a study of shared clonotypes between healthy human individuals. Repertoires were generated with immunoSEQ multiplex PCR, while TCRdb's copy carries only in-frame clones and drops some. The sample lists 2 million or so clones; less than 95% were seen once. The sequencing sample was made of naive CD8+ T cells sorted from blood. These receptor sequences come from a man aged 18-30 years in good health. The CDR3 runs from the conserved cysteine through the conserved F or W. D genes are given only for firm matches. Where a row states a size, it is once, few, many or the class of an expanded clone; other rows omit it.

NA | TRBJ2-7 | NA | 17 | TRBV13 | TGTGCCAGCAGCTTAAGCGGGACAGGCGCCCCCTCCTACGAGCAGTACTTC | CASSLSGTGAPSYEQYF
NA | TRBJ2-7 | NA | 16 | TRBV19 | TGTGCCAGTAGTGCGGGACAGCCTTCCTTCTCCTACGAGCAGTACTTC | CASSAGQPSFSYEQYF
TRBD1 | TRBJ2-2 | NA | 14 | TRBV29-1 | TGCAGCGTTGACCCGGGACAGGGGACCGGGGAGCTGTTTTTT | CSVDPGQGTGELFF
NA | TRBJ1-4 | NA | 16 | TRBV4-3 | TGCGCCAGCAGCCAATTCGTTGCAGGCGAAGACGAAAAACTGTTTTTT | CASSQFVAGEDEKLFF
NA | TRBJ2-7 | once | 13 | TRBV27 | TGTGCCAGCAGTCTCCTGGGGCGCTACGAGCAGTACTTC | CASSLLGRYEQYF
NA | TRBJ2-3 | NA | 13 | TRBV27 | TGTGCCAGCGGTTCAGGGTCCACAGATACGCAGTATTTT | CASGSGSTDTQYF
TRBD1 | TRBJ2-7 | NA | 13 | TRBV27 | TGTGCCAGCACGGGACAGGGGGCGCGGGAGCAGTACTTC | CASTGQGAREQYF
NA | TRBJ1-5 | NA | 15 | TRBV15 | TGTGCCACCAGCAGAGAGGGTGTGAGCAATCAGCCCCAGCATTTT | CATSREGVSNQPQHF
NA | TRBJ1-2 | few | 15 | TRBV19 | TGTGCCAGTAGTAGCACGACAAGTGCCAACTATGGCTACACCTTC | CASSSTTSANYGYTF
NA | TRBJ1-2 | once | 13 | TRBV5-4 | TGTGCCAGCAGCTTGCCGGGGGCTTTTGGCTACACCTTC | CASSLPGAFGYTF
NA | TRBJ2-5 | NA | 14 | TRBV7-8 | TGTGCCAGCAGCTCCCTCTCGGAACAAGAGACCCAGTACTTC | CASSSLSEQETQYF
TRBD1 | TRBJ2-5 | NA | 15 | TRBV15 | TGTGCCACCAGCAGGGCGGGACAGGGATTGGAGACCCAGTACTTC | CATSRAGQGLETQYF
NA | TRBJ2-5 | NA | 15 | TRBV7-9 | TGTGCCAGCAGCCCACCGGGAGCTAGGGGCGAGACCCAGTACTTC | CASSPPGARGETQYF
TRBD2 | TRBJ2-3 | NA | 16 | TRBV4-2 | TGTGCCAGCAGCCCTTGGACTAGCGGAGGCACAGATACGCAGTATTTT | CASSPWTSGGTDTQYF
NA | TRBJ2-7 | NA | 13 | TRBV5-6 | TGTGCCAGCAGCTTTGGGCTGAACTACGAGCAGTACTTC | CASSFGLNYEQYF
NA | TRBJ2-1 | NA | 15 | TRBV27 | TGTGCCAGCAGTTCAACAGGGACCTCCTACAATGAGCAGTTCTTC | CASSSTGTSYNEQFF
NA | TRBJ1-4 | NA | 13 | TRBV28 | TGTGCCAGCATCTCTCTAACTAATGAAAAACTGTTTTTT | CASISLTNEKLFF
NA | TRBJ2-5 | once | 12 | TRBV11-2 | TGTGCCAGCAGCTTGAGGGAAGAGACCCAGTACTTC | CASSLREETQYF
TRBD1 | TRBJ1-1 | NA | 15 | TRBV28 | TGTGCCAGCAGGGCTACAGGGGGCAAAAGAGCTGAAGCTTTCTTT | CASRATGGKRAEAFF